A single TCR beta chain is shown here with its context. Antigen specificity is unknown. The PCR used 60 Vbeta and 13 Jbeta primers. Produced via immunoSEQ multiplex PCR; TCRdb's table is partial and in-frame only. The sample gives some 180,000 clones, 82% of which show up once; about 1.5% is in the top ten. This sample was included in a study of cytomegalovirus exposure and HLA in healthy donors. Broader study findings: CMV serostatus was the sole immune exposure data available. Later analysis reportedly placed an Asian-associated ancestry cluster below the roughly 640-donor mean in N-insertions. Trimming of TCR beta V- and J-genes showed a link, identified in a later analysis, to a missense DCLRE1C variant.

Healthy bone marrow donors supplied every sample. The source material was PBMCs. This TCR derives from a man aged 35-49 years in good health and CMV-seronegative.

The CDR3 nucleotides are TGTGCCAGCAGTGTCGGGTATTACTACGAGCAGTACTTC. This codes for CASSVGYYYEQYF. The chain combines TRBV2 with TRBJ2-7; D uncertain. V dropped 4 bases and J dropped 3 bases, with 10 bases sitting between them. Germline V gene sequence: CDR1 SNHLY, CDR2 FYNNEI. The CDR3 length is 13 residues.